These 2 T cell receptor beta chains originate from one sample sequenced in a study of blood T cell repertoires in COVID-19. Sequencing was performed with immunoSEQ multiplex PCR; in TCRdb, only in-frame clones are kept and a portion is missing. The sample yields approximately 220,000 clones, approximately 87% seen once. Sample: peripheral blood. Source of these receptors: a woman in her forties or fifties with acute or convalescent COVID-19.

CDR3: CASSPPVGSGNTIYF. The CDR3 coding sequence is TGTGCCAGCTCACCCCCGGTCGGTTCTGGAAACACCATATATTTT. V is TRBV18 and J is TRBJ1-3; D ambiguous. Germline CDR1 is KGHSH and CDR2 is LQKENI. The V end was cut by 3 bases, the J end by 1 base, with 10 bases between. This CDR3 is built from 15 residues.

This clone showed up just once. The V call is TRBV11-3, the J call TRBJ2-3; 9 bases match TRBD2. CDR1 and CDR2 from the germline V gene are SGHNT and YENEEA. Trimming cost V 1 base and J 9 bases; bases outside gene matches: 2. The CDR3 is made up of 13 amino acids. CDR3 DNA: TGTGCCAGCAGCTTAGTTGCGGGGGGGACGCAGTATTTT. The encoded protein is CASSLVAGGTQYF.